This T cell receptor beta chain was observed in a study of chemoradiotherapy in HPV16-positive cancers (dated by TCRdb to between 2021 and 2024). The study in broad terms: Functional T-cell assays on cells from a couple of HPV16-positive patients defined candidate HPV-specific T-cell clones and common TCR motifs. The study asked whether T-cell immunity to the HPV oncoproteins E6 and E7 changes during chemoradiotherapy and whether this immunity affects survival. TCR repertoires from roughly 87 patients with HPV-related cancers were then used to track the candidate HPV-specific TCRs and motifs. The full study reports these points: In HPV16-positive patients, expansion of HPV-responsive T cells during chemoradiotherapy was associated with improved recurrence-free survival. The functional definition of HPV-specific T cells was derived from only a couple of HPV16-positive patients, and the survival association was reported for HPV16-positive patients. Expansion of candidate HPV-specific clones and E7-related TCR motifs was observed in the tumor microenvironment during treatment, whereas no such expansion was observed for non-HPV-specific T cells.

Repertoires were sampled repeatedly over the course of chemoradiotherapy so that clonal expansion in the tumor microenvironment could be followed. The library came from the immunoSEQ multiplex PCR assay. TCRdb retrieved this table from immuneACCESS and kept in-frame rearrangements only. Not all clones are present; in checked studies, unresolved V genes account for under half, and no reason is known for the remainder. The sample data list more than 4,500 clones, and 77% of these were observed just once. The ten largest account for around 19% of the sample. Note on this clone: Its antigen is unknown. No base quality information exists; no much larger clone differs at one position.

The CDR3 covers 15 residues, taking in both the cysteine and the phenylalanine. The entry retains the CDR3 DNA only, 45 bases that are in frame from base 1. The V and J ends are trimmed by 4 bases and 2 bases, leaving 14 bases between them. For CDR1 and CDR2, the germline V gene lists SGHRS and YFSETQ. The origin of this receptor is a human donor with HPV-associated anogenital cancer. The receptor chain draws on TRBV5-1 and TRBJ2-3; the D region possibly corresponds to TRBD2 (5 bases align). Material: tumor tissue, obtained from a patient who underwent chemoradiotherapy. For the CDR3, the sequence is CASSPEGYSTDTQYF. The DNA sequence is TGCGCCAGCAGCCCCGAGGGCTACTCCACAGATACGCAGTATTTT.